The entry below describes one T cell receptor beta chain. Antigen specificity is unknown. This sample stems from a study of graft-versus-host responses after intestinal transplantation. Graft tissue was processed to release intraepithelial and lamina propria lymphocytes. Notes on the study in general: The authors found GvH clones in recipient marrow, some appearing first in ileum or blood.

Assay: immunoSEQ multiplex PCR; the TCRdb copy retains only in-frame clones and omits some. The data contain 37,000 or so clones, around 87% of them seen just once; the ten biggest clones take up roughly 17%. Per the germline V gene, CDR1 is MGHRA and CDR2 is YSYEKL. The CDR3 covers 17 residues. V dropped 0 bases and J dropped 2 bases, with 17 bases sitting between them. The source was ileum tissue, collected around seven months after intestinal transplant. The TCR sequence derives from a human patient who received an intestinal transplant, so some T cells may come from the graft donor. The chain carries TRBV4-1 and TRBJ2-7; maybe TRBD1 (6 bases). The DNA for the CDR3 is TGCGCCAGCAGCCAAGATCTTCCCGGGACACGCGCCTACGAGCAGTACTTC. Translation: CASSQDLPGTRAYEQYF.